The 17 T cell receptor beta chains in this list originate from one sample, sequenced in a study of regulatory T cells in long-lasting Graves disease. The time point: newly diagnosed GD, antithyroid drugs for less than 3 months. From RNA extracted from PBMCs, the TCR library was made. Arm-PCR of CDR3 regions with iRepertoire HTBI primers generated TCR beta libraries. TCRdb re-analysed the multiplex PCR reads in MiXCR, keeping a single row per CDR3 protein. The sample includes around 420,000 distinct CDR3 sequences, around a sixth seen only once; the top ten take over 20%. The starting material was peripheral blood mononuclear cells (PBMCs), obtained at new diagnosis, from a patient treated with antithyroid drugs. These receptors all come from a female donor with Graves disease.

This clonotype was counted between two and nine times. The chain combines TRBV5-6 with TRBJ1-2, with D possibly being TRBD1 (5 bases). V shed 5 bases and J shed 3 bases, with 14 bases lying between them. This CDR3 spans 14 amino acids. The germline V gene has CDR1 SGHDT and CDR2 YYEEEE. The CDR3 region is CASSPLGPDYGYTF. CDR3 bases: TGTGCCAGCAGTCCATTGGGACCGGACTATGGCTACACCTTC.

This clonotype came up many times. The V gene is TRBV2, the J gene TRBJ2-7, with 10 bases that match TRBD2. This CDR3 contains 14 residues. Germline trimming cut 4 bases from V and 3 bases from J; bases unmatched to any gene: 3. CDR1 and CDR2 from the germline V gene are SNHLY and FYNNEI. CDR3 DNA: TGTGCCAGCAGTGTACTAGCGGGATACTACGAGCAGTACTTC. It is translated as CASSVLAGYYEQYF.

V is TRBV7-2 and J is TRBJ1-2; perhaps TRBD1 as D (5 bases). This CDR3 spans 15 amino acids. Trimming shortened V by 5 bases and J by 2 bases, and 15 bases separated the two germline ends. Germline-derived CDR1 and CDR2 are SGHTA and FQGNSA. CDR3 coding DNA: TGTGCCAGCAGCCAAGAGGGCGGGGGGAACTATGGCTACACCTTC. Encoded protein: CASSQEGGGNYGYTF.

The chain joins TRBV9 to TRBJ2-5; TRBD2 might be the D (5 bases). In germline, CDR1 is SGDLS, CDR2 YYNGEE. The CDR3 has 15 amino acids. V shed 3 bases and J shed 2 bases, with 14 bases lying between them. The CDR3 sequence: CASSGHRGPQETQYF. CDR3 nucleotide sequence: TGTGCCAGCAGCGGTCATCGAGGGCCTCAAGAGACCCAGTACTTC.

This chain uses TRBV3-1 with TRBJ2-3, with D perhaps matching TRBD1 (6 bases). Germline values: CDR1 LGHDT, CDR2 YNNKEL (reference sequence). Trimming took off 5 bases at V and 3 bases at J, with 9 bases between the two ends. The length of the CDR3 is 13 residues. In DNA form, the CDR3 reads TGTGCCAGCAGCAACAGGGAAACAGATACGCAGTATTTT. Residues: CASSNRETDTQYF.

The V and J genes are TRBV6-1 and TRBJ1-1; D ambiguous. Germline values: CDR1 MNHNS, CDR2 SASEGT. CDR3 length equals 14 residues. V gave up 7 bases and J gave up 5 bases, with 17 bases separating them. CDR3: CASTQEPGWTEAFF. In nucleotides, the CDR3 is TGTGCCAGCACCCAAGAACCGGGTTGGACTGAAGCTTTCTTT.

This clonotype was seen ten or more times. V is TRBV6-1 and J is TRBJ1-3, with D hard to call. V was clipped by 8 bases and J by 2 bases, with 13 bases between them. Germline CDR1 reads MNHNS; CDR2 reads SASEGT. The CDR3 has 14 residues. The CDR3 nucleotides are TGTGCCAGCGGTATGACGGGAACTGGAAACACCATATATTTT. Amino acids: CASGMTGTGNTIYF.

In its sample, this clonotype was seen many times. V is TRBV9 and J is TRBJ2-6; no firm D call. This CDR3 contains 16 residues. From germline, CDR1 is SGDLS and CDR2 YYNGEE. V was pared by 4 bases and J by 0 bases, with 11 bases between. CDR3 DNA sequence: TGTGCCAGCAGCCCGGGTAGCCTCTCTGGGGCCAACGTCCTGACTTTC. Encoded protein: CASSPGSLSGANVLTF.

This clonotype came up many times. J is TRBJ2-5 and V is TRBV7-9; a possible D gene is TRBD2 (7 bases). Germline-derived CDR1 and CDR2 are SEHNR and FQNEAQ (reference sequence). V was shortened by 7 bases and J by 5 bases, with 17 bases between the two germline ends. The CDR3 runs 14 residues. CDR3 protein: CASIPPGGSETQYF. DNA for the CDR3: TGTGCCAGCATCCCCCCGGGGGGCTCGGAGACCCAGTACTTC. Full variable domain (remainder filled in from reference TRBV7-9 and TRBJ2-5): DTGVSQNPRHKITKRGQNVTFRCDPISEHNRLYWYRQTLGQGPEFLTYFQNEAQLEKSRLLSDRFSAERPKGSFSTLEIQRTEQGDSAMYLCASIPPGGSETQYFGPGTRLLVL.

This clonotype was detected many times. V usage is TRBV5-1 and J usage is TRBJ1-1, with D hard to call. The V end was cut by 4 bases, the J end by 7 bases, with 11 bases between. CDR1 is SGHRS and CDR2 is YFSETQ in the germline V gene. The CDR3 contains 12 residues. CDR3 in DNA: TGCGCCAGCAGCAACCGGGATTTTGAAGCTTTCTTT. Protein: CASSNRDFEAFF.

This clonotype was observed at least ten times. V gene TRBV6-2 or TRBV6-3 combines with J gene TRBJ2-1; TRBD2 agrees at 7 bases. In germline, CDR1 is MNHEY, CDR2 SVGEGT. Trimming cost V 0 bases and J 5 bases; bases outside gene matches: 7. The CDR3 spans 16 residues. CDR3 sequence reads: CASSYSMSSGNNEQFF. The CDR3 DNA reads TGTGCCAGCAGTTACTCGATGTCTAGCGGCAACAATGAGCAGTTCTTC.

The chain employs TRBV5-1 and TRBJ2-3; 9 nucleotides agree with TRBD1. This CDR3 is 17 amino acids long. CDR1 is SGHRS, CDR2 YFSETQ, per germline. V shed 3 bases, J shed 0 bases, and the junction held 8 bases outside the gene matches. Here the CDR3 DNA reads TGCGCCAGCAGCTACGGACAGGGGAGTCGGAGCACAGATACGCAGTATTTT. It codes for CASSYGQGSRSTDTQYF. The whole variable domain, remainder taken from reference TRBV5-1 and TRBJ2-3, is KAGVTQTPRYLIKTRGQQVTLSCSPISGHRSVSWYQQTPGQGLQFLFEYFSETQRNKGNFPGRFSGRQFSNSRSEMNVSTLELGDSALYLCASSYGQGSRSTDTQYFGPGTRLTVL.

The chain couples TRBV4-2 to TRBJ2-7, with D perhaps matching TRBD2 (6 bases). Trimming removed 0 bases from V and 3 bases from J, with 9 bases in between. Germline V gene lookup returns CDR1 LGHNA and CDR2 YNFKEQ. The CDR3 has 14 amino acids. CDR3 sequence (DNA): TGTGCCAGCAGCCAAGATGGGCGGGACTACGAGCAGTACTTC. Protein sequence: CASSQDGRDYEQYF.

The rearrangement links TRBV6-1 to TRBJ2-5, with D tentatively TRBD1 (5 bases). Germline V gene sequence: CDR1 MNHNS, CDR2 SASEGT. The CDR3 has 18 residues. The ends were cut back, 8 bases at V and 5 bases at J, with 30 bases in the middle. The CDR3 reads CASQTLRSTGGSRETQYF. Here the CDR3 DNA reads TGTGCCAGCCAGACACTTCGGTCTACAGGTGGGTCCCGGGAGACCCAGTACTTC.

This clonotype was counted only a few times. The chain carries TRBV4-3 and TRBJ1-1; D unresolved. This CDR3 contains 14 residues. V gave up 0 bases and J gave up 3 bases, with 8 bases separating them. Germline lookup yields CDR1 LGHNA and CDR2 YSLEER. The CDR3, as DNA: TGCGCCAGCAGCCAAGATTCGTGGGACACTGAAGCTTTCTTT. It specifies CASSQDSWDTEAFF.

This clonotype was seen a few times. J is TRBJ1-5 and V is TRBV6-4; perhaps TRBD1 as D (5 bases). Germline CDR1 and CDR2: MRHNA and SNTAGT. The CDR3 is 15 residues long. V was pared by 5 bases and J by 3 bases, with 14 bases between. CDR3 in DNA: TGTGCCAGCAGTTCAGGACACGCTAACAATCAGCCCCAGCATTTT. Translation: CASSSGHANNQPQHF.

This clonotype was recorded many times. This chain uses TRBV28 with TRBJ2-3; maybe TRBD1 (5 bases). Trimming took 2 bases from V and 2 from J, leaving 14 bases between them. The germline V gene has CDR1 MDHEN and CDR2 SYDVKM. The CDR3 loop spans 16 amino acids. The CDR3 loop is CASSLSETDPTDTQYF. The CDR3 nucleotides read TGTGCCAGCAGTTTAAGTGAGACAGACCCCACAGATACGCAGTATTTT.